Listed below are T cell receptor beta chains from one sample, sequenced in a study of beta chain features in type 1 diabetes. The data were produced by immunoSEQ multiplex PCR, yet TCRdb's version contains in-frame clones alone and is incomplete. The table has a few hundred thousand clones, over 9.5% seen once. The sequencing input was naive CD4+ T cells from blood. The origin of the receptors is a man between 18 and 29 years old in good health. CDR3s include the opening cysteine and the closing phenylalanine or tryptophan. Each record gives: clone size, V gene, J gene, D gene, CDR3 length, CDR3 DNA, CDR3 protein. A D gene is named only where the DNA matches it firmly. A row's size may be missing; if present it is once, few, many or a size class.

clone size: few; V gene: TRBV18; J gene: TRBJ1-3; D gene: .; CDR3 length: 16; CDR3 DNA: TGTGCCAGCTCACCACCGTTGGGAGCACAAGGAAACACCATATATTTT; CDR3 protein: CASSPPLGAQGNTIYF
clone size: .; V gene: TRBV9; J gene: TRBJ1-1; D gene: .; CDR3 length: 16; CDR3 DNA: TGTGCCAGCAGCGAGGGGGGAGGGAAATCTACTACTGAAGCTTTCTTT; CDR3 protein: CASSEGGGKSTTEAFF
clone size: .; V gene: TRBV18; J gene: TRBJ1-1; D gene: .; CDR3 length: 19; CDR3 DNA: TGTGCCAGCTCACCCCTAGCACGGCTGTTGGGTCAGATGAACACTGAAGCTTTCTTT; CDR3 protein: CASSPLARLLGQMNTEAFF
clone size: .; V gene: TRBV4-2; J gene: TRBJ2-1; D gene: TRBD2; CDR3 length: 16; CDR3 DNA: TGTGCCAGCAGCCAAGACCCCAGCGGGGGCAACAATGAGCAGTTCTTC; CDR3 protein: CASSQDPSGGNNEQFF
clone size: .; V gene: TRBV2; J gene: TRBJ1-2; D gene: .; CDR3 length: 14; CDR3 DNA: TGTGCCAGCAGCCAAGGGGTGCAGGGATTAGGCTACACCTTC; CDR3 protein: CASSQGVQGLGYTF
clone size: .; V gene: TRBV7-9; J gene: TRBJ2-3; D gene: TRBD1; CDR3 length: 16; CDR3 DNA: TGTGCCAGCAGCCAAAGGGGGACAGACGCAGCAAATACGCAGTATTTT; CDR3 protein: CASSQRGTDAANTQYF
clone size: .; V gene: TRBV9; J gene: TRBJ1-5; D gene: TRBD1; CDR3 length: 15; CDR3 DNA: TGTGCCAGCAGTCCCGACACAGGGGGCGATCAGCCCCAGCATTTT; CDR3 protein: CASSPDTGGDQPQHF
clone size: .; V gene: TRBV5-5; J gene: TRBJ2-5; D gene: .; CDR3 length: 13; CDR3 DNA: TGTGCCAGCAGCTTGGAGACAGAAGAGACCCAGTACTTC; CDR3 protein: CASSLETEETQYF
clone size: .; V gene: TRBV4-3; J gene: TRBJ2-3; D gene: .; CDR3 length: 16; CDR3 DNA: TGCGCCAGCAGCCGGGGGCCGACGACTAGCACAGATACGCAGTATTTT; CDR3 protein: CASSRGPTTSTDTQYF
clone size: many; V gene: TRBV27; J gene: TRBJ2-5; D gene: TRBD1; CDR3 length: 11; CDR3 DNA: TGTGCCAGCCGACAGGGAAGGACCCAGTACTTC; CDR3 protein: CASRQGRTQYF
clone size: .; V gene: TRBV14; J gene: TRBJ2-2; D gene: .; CDR3 length: 14; CDR3 DNA: TGTGCCAGCAGCCCGCGGGTGGACGCCGGGGAGCTGTTTTTT; CDR3 protein: CASSPRVDAGELFF
clone size: .; V gene: TRBV7-9; J gene: TRBJ2-1; D gene: TRBD2; CDR3 length: 17; CDR3 DNA: TGTGCCAGCAGCCCGCGACTGAGCGGGGCCCGGTACAATGAGCAGTTCTTC; CDR3 protein: CASSPRLSGARYNEQFF
clone size: few; V gene: TRBV7-2; J gene: TRBJ2-7; D gene: .; CDR3 length: 15; CDR3 DNA: TGTGCCAGCAGCTTAGGGAGGGCGATGGGGTACGAGCAGTACTTC; CDR3 protein: CASSLGRAMGYEQYF
clone size: few; V gene: TRBV9; J gene: TRBJ1-2; D gene: .; CDR3 length: 13; CDR3 DNA: TGTGCCAGCAGCGTAGTGGGGGCGCAGGGCTACACCTTC; CDR3 protein: CASSVVGAQGYTF
clone size: few; V gene: TRBV18; J gene: TRBJ1-1; D gene: TRBD1; CDR3 length: 14; CDR3 DNA: TGTGCCAGCTCACAACAGGGGTTGAACACTGAAGCTTTCTTT; CDR3 protein: CASSQQGLNTEAFF
clone size: .; V gene: TRBV28; J gene: TRBJ2-7; D gene: TRBD1; CDR3 length: 14; CDR3 DNA: TGTGCCAGCAGTTCGGGACAGGAACCCTACGAGCAGTACTTC; CDR3 protein: CASSSGQEPYEQYF
clone size: .; V gene: TRBV25-1; J gene: TRBJ1-1; D gene: TRBD1; CDR3 length: 12; CDR3 DNA: TGTGCCAGCAGTTGGACAGGGGCTGAAGCTTTCTTT; CDR3 protein: CASSWTGAEAFF
clone size: .; V gene: TRBV18; J gene: TRBJ2-5; D gene: TRBD1; CDR3 length: 16; CDR3 DNA: TGTGCCAGCTCACCATCCCTGACAGGGGGCGAAGAGACCCAGTACTTC; CDR3 protein: CASSPSLTGGEETQYF
clone size: .; V gene: TRBV4-3; J gene: TRBJ2-3; D gene: TRBD2; CDR3 length: 15; CDR3 DNA: TGCGCCAGCAGCCAAGTTCGGGGGGGCCGCGATACGCAGTATTTT; CDR3 protein: CASSQVRGGRDTQYF
clone size: .; V gene: TRBV7-9; J gene: TRBJ2-2; D gene: TRBD1; CDR3 length: 15; CDR3 DNA: TGTGCCAGCAGCATTAGACAGGGGACCACCGGGGAGCTGTTTTTT; CDR3 protein: CASSIRQGTTGELFF
clone size: few; V gene: TRBV14; J gene: TRBJ2-5; D gene: TRBD2; CDR3 length: 15; CDR3 DNA: TGTGCCAGCAGCCAAAAACCGGGACTACAAGAGACCCAGTACTTC; CDR3 protein: CASSQKPGLQETQYF
clone size: few; V gene: TRBV18; J gene: TRBJ2-7; D gene: TRBD1; CDR3 length: 16; CDR3 DNA: TGTGCCAGCTCACACCCGGGACAGGAAAAGCCCTACGAGCAGTACTTC; CDR3 protein: CASSHPGQEKPYEQYF
clone size: .; V gene: TRBV11-2; J gene: TRBJ2-7; D gene: .; CDR3 length: 14; CDR3 DNA: TGTGCCAGCAGCTTAGACAGGGCGGTCAACGAGCAGTACTTC; CDR3 protein: CASSLDRAVNEQYF
clone size: .; V gene: TRBV9; J gene: TRBJ2-6; D gene: .; CDR3 length: 20; CDR3 DNA: TGTGCCAGCAGCGTAGTCGGACGAGCTACAGGGCACTCTGGGGCCAACGTCCTGACTTTC; CDR3 protein: CASSVVGRATGHSGANVLTF
clone size: .; V gene: TRBV7-9; J gene: TRBJ2-3; D gene: .; CDR3 length: 14; CDR3 DNA: TGTGCCAGCAGCTTATCTACACCAGGGGATACGCAGTATTTT; CDR3 protein: CASSLSTPGDTQYF
clone size: .; V gene: TRBV27; J gene: TRBJ2-7; D gene: TRBD1; CDR3 length: 15; CDR3 DNA: TGTGCCAGCAGTCCGCGGGACAGGGGTACCTACGAGCAGTACTTC; CDR3 protein: CASSPRDRGTYEQYF
clone size: once; V gene: TRBV28; J gene: TRBJ2-2; D gene: TRBD2; CDR3 length: 17; CDR3 DNA: TGTGCCAGCAGTTTAGGAACTAGCGGGGGATATTTCGGGGAGCTGTTTTTT; CDR3 protein: CASSLGTSGGYFGELFF
clone size: few; V gene: TRBV7-2; J gene: TRBJ1-2; D gene: TRBD1; CDR3 length: 13; CDR3 DNA: TGTGCCAGCAGACCGGACAGGCCCAATGGCTACACCTTC; CDR3 protein: CASRPDRPNGYTF
clone size: few; V gene: TRBV28; J gene: TRBJ1-2; D gene: .; CDR3 length: 11; CDR3 DNA: TGTGCCCTAGGGGGGGGGTATGGCTACACCTTC; CDR3 protein: CALGGGYGYTF
clone size: few; V gene: TRBV19; J gene: TRBJ2-2; D gene: .; CDR3 length: 15; CDR3 DNA: .; CDR3 protein: CASTSDRADTGELFF
clone size: few; V gene: TRBV18; J gene: TRBJ1-5; D gene: TRBD1; CDR3 length: 16; CDR3 DNA: TGTGCCAGCTCACCACCCGGAGGGACAGGCAATCAGCCCCAGCATTTT; CDR3 protein: CASSPPGGTGNQPQHF
clone size: few; V gene: TRBV4-2; J gene: TRBJ2-5; D gene: TRBD2; CDR3 length: 16; CDR3 DNA: TGTGCCAGCAGCCAACGAGGGACTAGCGGGCAAGAGACCCAGTACTTC; CDR3 protein: CASSQRGTSGQETQYF
clone size: few; V gene: TRBV29-1; J gene: TRBJ2-7; D gene: TRBD1; CDR3 length: 14; CDR3 DNA: TGCAGCGGCTCAAAGGGACAGGGACTTGGCGAGCAGTACTTC; CDR3 protein: CSGSKGQGLGEQYF
clone size: few; V gene: TRBV7-2; J gene: TRBJ1-2; D gene: TRBD1; CDR3 length: 13; CDR3 DNA: TGTGCCAGTGAAGACAGGGAGATGAACGGCTACACCTTC; CDR3 protein: CASEDREMNGYTF
clone size: few; V gene: TRBV5-6; J gene: TRBJ1-5; D gene: TRBD1; CDR3 length: 15; CDR3 DNA: TGTGCCAGCAGCTTGGCCCGGTCAGGGGGGCAGCCCCAGCATTTT; CDR3 protein: CASSLARSGGQPQHF
clone size: few; V gene: TRBV30; J gene: TRBJ2-1; D gene: .; CDR3 length: 10; CDR3 DNA: TGTGCCTGGAGGGCGGGACAGCAGTTCTTC; CDR3 protein: CAWRAGQQFF
clone size: .; V gene: TRBV7-3; J gene: TRBJ2-3; D gene: TRBD2; CDR3 length: 16; CDR3 DNA: TGTGCCAGCAGCTTGGGACTAGCGGGGAGCACAGATACGCAGTATTTT; CDR3 protein: CASSLGLAGSTDTQYF
clone size: .; V gene: TRBV2; J gene: TRBJ2-1; D gene: TRBD2; CDR3 length: 15; CDR3 DNA: TGTGCCAGCAAATGGCGGCTAGCGGACTACAATGAGCAGTTCTTC; CDR3 protein: CASKWRLADYNEQFF
clone size: .; V gene: TRBV18; J gene: TRBJ2-7; D gene: TRBD1; CDR3 length: 16; CDR3 DNA: TGTGCCAGCTCACCACCAATTCCTGGGACAGCCTACGAGCAGTACTTC; CDR3 protein: CASSPPIPGTAYEQYF
clone size: few; V gene: TRBV30; J gene: TRBJ2-5; D gene: TRBD1; CDR3 length: 14; CDR3 DNA: TGTGCCTGGGACCGGGACAGGGGTGGAGAGACCCAGTACTTC; CDR3 protein: CAWDRDRGGETQYF
clone size: .; V gene: TRBV27; J gene: TRBJ2-1; D gene: TRBD1; CDR3 length: 16; CDR3 DNA: TGTGCCAGCAGTATCAGGACAGGGCCCTCCTACAATGAGCAGTTCTTC; CDR3 protein: CASSIRTGPSYNEQFF
clone size: .; V gene: TRBV7-9; J gene: TRBJ2-7; D gene: TRBD1; CDR3 length: 15; CDR3 DNA: TGTGCCAGCAGCTTAGCTAACAGGGGACGCTACGAGCAGTACTTC; CDR3 protein: CASSLANRGRYEQYF
clone size: few; V gene: TRBV6-5; J gene: TRBJ2-5; D gene: .; CDR3 length: 16; CDR3 DNA: TGTGCCAGCAGTTACTCGACCGACAGCCAAAAAGAGACCCAGTACTTC; CDR3 protein: CASSYSTDSQKETQYF
clone size: .; V gene: TRBV4-2; J gene: TRBJ1-1; D gene: .; CDR3 length: 14; CDR3 DNA: TGTGCCAGCAGCCCGCGGACAGAGAACACTGAAGCTTTCTTT; CDR3 protein: CASSPRTENTEAFF
clone size: few; V gene: TRBV20-1; J gene: TRBJ1-2; D gene: .; CDR3 length: 11; CDR3 DNA: TGCAGTGGACAAGCTGACTATGGCTACACCTTC; CDR3 protein: CSGQADYGYTF
clone size: .; V gene: TRBV5-1; J gene: TRBJ2-6; D gene: .; CDR3 length: 16; CDR3 DNA: TGCGCCAGCAGCTTGGTAGCTGGAACTGGGGCCAACGTCCTGACTTTC; CDR3 protein: CASSLVAGTGANVLTF
clone size: .; V gene: TRBV7-3; J gene: TRBJ2-5; D gene: .; CDR3 length: 13; CDR3 DNA: TGTGCCAGCAGCTTTTCAACGGGAGAGACCCAGTACTTC; CDR3 protein: CASSFSTGETQYF
clone size: .; V gene: TRBV7-2; J gene: TRBJ1-2; D gene: .; CDR3 length: 14; CDR3 DNA: TGTGCCAGCAGCTCGACAGCTAAGAACTATGGCTACACCTTC; CDR3 protein: CASSSTAKNYGYTF
clone size: .; V gene: TRBV5-1; J gene: TRBJ2-2; D gene: TRBD1; CDR3 length: 14; CDR3 DNA: TGCGCCAGCAGGACAGGGCCCAACACCGGGGAGCTGTTTTTT; CDR3 protein: CASRTGPNTGELFF